The next 26 T cell receptor beta chains were all read from a single sample in a study of blood T cell repertoires in COVID-19. This table comes from immunoSEQ multiplex PCR, and its TCRdb copy is limited to in-frame clones, with some not included. The profile covers 220,000 or so clones, with 85% to 90% appearing a single time and roughly 15% taken by the ten largest. Specimen: PBMCs or T cells enriched from blood (not recorded which). These receptors originate from a woman between 45 and 65 years old with acute COVID-19.

This rearrangement joins TRBV3-1 (or the pseudogene TRBV3-2) to TRBJ1-1; D possibly corresponds to TRBD1 (6 bases). Trimming took off 0 bases at V and 3 bases at J, with 11 bases between the two ends. The CDR3 has 15 residues. CDR1 is LGHDT, CDR2 YNNKEL, per germline (reference sequence). The CDR3, as DNA: TGTGCCAGCAGCCAAGATACAGGGACCTACACTGAAGCTTTCTTT. This encodes CASSQDTGTYTEAFF.

V is TRBV4-1 and J is TRBJ2-1; TRBD1 matches 9 bases. Germline trimming cut 5 bases from V and 7 bases from J; bases unmatched to any gene: 9. This CDR3 contains 15 residues. The V gene's germline CDR1 is MGHRA and CDR2 YSYEKL. CDR3 loop: CASSTRDRASNEQFF. The CDR3 region has the DNA TGCGCCAGCAGCACCCGGGACAGGGCGTCGAATGAGCAGTTCTTC.

This clone was counted a single time. The gene calls are TRBV7-2 and TRBJ2-3, with D maybe TRBD1 (5 bases). V lost 1 base, J lost 0 bases, and 5 bases lay in between. In germline, CDR1 is SGHTA, CDR2 FQGNSA. This CDR3 comprises 14 residues. The CDR3 reads CASSLGTSTDTQYF. The CDR3 coding sequence is TGTGCCAGCAGCTTAGGGACAAGCACAGATACGCAGTATTTT.

This clone was observed once. The chain recombines TRBV5-1 with TRBJ2-2, with 11 bases aligning to TRBD2. The CDR3 totals 17 residues. Trimming took 4 bases from V and 7 from J; bases not matched to a gene: 12. Germline lookup yields CDR1 SGHRS and CDR2 YFSETQ. Here the CDR3 DNA reads TGCGCCAGCAGCCCTGAAACTAGCGGGAGTGGTAACGGGGAGCTGTTTTTT. Protein: CASSPETSGSGNGELFF.

V and J are TRBV18 and TRBJ2-5; possibly TRBD2 for D (6 bases). The CDR3 is 15 residues long. CDR1 is KGHSH, CDR2 LQKENI, per germline. The V end was cut by 1 base, the J end by 2 bases, with 11 bases between. CDR3 nucleotides: TGTGCCAGCTCACCACAGGCAGGGACTCAAGAGACCCAGTACTTC. Protein sequence: CASSPQAGTQETQYF.

This clone was counted once. The chain uses TRBV9 and TRBJ1-6; D is perhaps TRBD1 (5 bases). Trimming shortened V by 1 base and J by 10 bases, and 15 bases separated the two germline ends. The CDR3 consists of 15 residues. CDR1 and CDR2 (germline): SGDLS, YYNGEE. The CDR3 spells CASSVSGVSGSPLHF. CDR3 nucleotide sequence: TGTGCCAGCAGCGTATCGGGGGTATCAGGGTCACCCCTCCACTTT.

The chain couples TRBV28 to TRBJ1-5; maybe TRBD1 (5 bases). Germline V gene sequence: CDR1 MDHEN, CDR2 SYDVKM. The CDR3 consists of 16 residues. V was clipped by 4 bases and J by 6 bases, with 19 bases between them. This CDR3 is CASSSPGEGMGQPQHF. DNA for the CDR3: TGTGCCAGCAGTTCCCCGGGAGAGGGGATGGGTCAGCCCCAGCATTTT.

The chain joins TRBV19 to TRBJ2-6, with a weak D call TRBD2 (5 bases). CDR3 size: 15 residues. The V gene lost 3 bases and the J gene lost 1 base, with 7 bases spanning the gap. The V gene's germline CDR1 is LNHDA and CDR2 SQIVND (reference sequence). This chain's CDR3 is CASSMGGSGANVLTF. DNA for the CDR3: TGTGCCAGTAGTATGGGCGGGTCTGGGGCCAACGTCCTGACTTTC.

This chain joins TRBV6-5 and TRBJ2-7; 11 bases line up with TRBD2. The CDR3 is 15 amino acids. Germline-derived CDR1 and CDR2 are MNHEY and SVGAGI. V trimming: 6 bases; J trimming: 4 bases; junction bases outside the gene matches: 8. The CDR3 bases are TGTGCCAGCAGCCTTACTAGCGGGAGAAGGTACGAGCAGTACTTC. Amino acids: CASSLTSGRRYEQYF.

Turning to this clone: The same CDR3 can be traced to other DNA sequences in this sample. The rearrangement uses TRBV9 and TRBJ2-1; D remains unclear. The CDR3 length is 11 residues. V lost 3 bases and J lost 5, with 3 bases in between. Per the germline V gene, CDR1 is SGDLS and CDR2 is YYNGEE. The CDR3 protein is CASSANNEQFF. CDR3 DNA: TGTGCCAGCAGCGCAAACAATGAGCAGTTCTTC.

The chain is built from TRBV4-1 and TRBJ1-3; D gene ambiguous. Germline V lookup: CDR1 MGHRA, CDR2 YSYEKL. The CDR3 extends over 16 amino acids. The V gene lost 5 bases and the J gene lost 0 bases, with 14 bases spanning the gap. In DNA form, the CDR3 reads TGCGCCAGCAGCGAAGCCCCACAACACTCTGGAAACACCATATATTTT. Translated: CASSEAPQHSGNTIYF.

This chain joins TRBV5-6 and TRBJ2-7; 8 nucleotides align to TRBD2. The germline V gene encodes CDR1 SGHDT and CDR2 YYEEEE. The CDR3 is made up of 16 amino acids. J lost 6 bases, V lost 2 bases, and 13 bases had no gene match. As DNA, the CDR3 is TGTGCCAGCAGCTTTCCCATATTAGGGGCGGGGGGCGAGCAGTACTTC. Its protein product is CASSFPILGAGGEQYF.

This clone was counted only a few times. This chain links TRBV4-1 with TRBJ2-7; 7 bases agree with TRBD1. The V and J ends lost 3 bases and 2 bases, in that order; junction bases with no gene match: 4. CDR1 is MGHRA and CDR2 is YSYEKL in the germline V gene. The CDR3 contains 14 residues. The CDR3 loop is CASSQPGQTYEQYF. The DNA for the CDR3 is TGCGCCAGCAGCCAGCCGGGACAGACCTACGAGCAGTACTTC.

This clone was recorded at least ten times. In the same sample, other DNA sequences code for this CDR3. The V and J genes are TRBV28 and TRBJ1-2; no clear D. The CDR3 is made up of 10 amino acids. Germline CDR1 is MDHEN and CDR2 is SYDVKM. V lost 5 bases and J lost 5, with 3 bases in between. For the CDR3, the DNA is TGTGCCAGCAGTCGTTATGGCTACACCTTC. Encoded protein: CASSRYGYTF.

V gene TRBV7-2 combines with J gene TRBJ2-2, with D perhaps TRBD2 (6 bases). The V end was cut by 2 bases, the J end by 4 bases, with 8 bases between. Germline-derived CDR1 and CDR2 are SGHTA and FQGNSA. This CDR3 has 14 residues. The CDR3 sequence: CASSLIGSTGELFF. CDR3 bases: TGTGCCAGCAGCTTAATCGGGAGCACCGGGGAGCTGTTTTTT.

The chain is built from TRBV15 and TRBJ2-3; D call uncertain. The CDR3 contains 15 residues. The V end lost 6 bases, the J end lost 7 bases, and 20 bases lay between the germline ends. Per the germline V gene, CDR1 is LNHNV and CDR2 is YYDKDF (reference sequence). The CDR3 DNA follows: TGTGCCACCAGGAGCCGTCGAGAATTTCGCCATACGCAGTATTTT. It translates to CATRSRREFRHTQYF.

This clone was observed a few times. The chain links TRBV30 to TRBJ1-5; D is undetermined. In germline, CDR1 is GTSNPN, CDR2 SVGIG (reference sequence). CDR3 size: 14 residues. Trimming shortened V by 1 base and J by 3 bases, and 10 bases separated the two germline ends. The CDR3 loop is CAWSAGGINQPQHF. The DNA of the CDR3 is TGTGCCTGGAGTGCCGGAGGTATCAATCAGCCCCAGCATTTT.

This rearrangement joins TRBV19 to TRBJ1-2; 7 bases fit TRBD1. Trimming cost V 6 bases and J 3 bases; bases outside gene matches: 7. Germline V CDR1 and CDR2: LNHDA, SQIVND (reference sequence). The CDR3 is 14 amino acids. CDR3 sequence reads: CASRVTGSDYGYTF. CDR3 DNA: TGTGCCAGTAGAGTGACAGGGTCGGACTATGGCTACACCTTC.

This clone was observed a handful of times. J is TRBJ2-3 and V is TRBV11-2; 10 nucleotides agree with TRBD1. Germline values: CDR1 SGHAT, CDR2 FQNNGV. The CDR3 sequence is 18 residues long. With 3 bases clipped from V and 1 base from J, the junction kept 10 bases outside the gene matches. The CDR3 sequence is CASSFRDRGFSRTDTQYF. CDR3 DNA: TGTGCCAGCAGCTTCCGGGACAGGGGTTTTTCGCGCACAGATACGCAGTATTTT. The variable domain in full, with the rest retrieved from reference TRBV11-2 and TRBJ2-3, is EAGVAQSPRYKIIEKRQSVAFWCNPISGHATLYWYQQILGQGPKLLIQFQNNGVVDDSQLPKDRFSAERLKGVDSTLKIQPAKLEDSAVYLCASSFRDRGFSRTDTQYFGPGTRLTVL.

This chain uses TRBV7-9 with TRBJ2-1; 13 positions match TRBD2. V dropped 0 bases and J dropped 7; count of bases not matched to a gene: 3. Germline V gene sequence: CDR1 SEHNR, CDR2 FQNEAQ (reference sequence). The CDR3 runs to 16 residues. The CDR3 loop is CASSLATSGRGNEQFF. CDR3 DNA: TGTGCCAGCAGCTTAGCTACTAGCGGGAGGGGAAATGAGCAGTTCTTC.

Only a few counts were recorded for this clone. The chain carries TRBV5-1 and TRBJ2-2; a possible D gene is TRBD2 (6 bases). CDR3 size: 15 residues. Germline V gene lookup returns CDR1 SGHRS and CDR2 YFSETQ. V shed 2 bases and J shed 1 base, with 9 bases lying between them. The CDR3 spells CASSFSGMNTGELFF. The DNA of the CDR3 is TGCGCCAGCAGCTTTAGCGGAATGAACACCGGGGAGCTGTTTTTT.

This rearrangement joins TRBV18 to TRBJ1-2; no clear D gene. The CDR3 length is 14 residues. Trimming removed 0 bases at V and 8 bases at J, with 13 bases between. Germline CDR1 reads KGHSH; CDR2 reads LQKENI. This CDR3 reads CASSPPTGMGGYTF. For the CDR3, the DNA is TGTGCCAGCTCACCACCGACCGGGATGGGGGGCTACACCTTC.

This clone appeared a few times. The chain recombines TRBV3-1 (or the pseudogene TRBV3-2) with TRBJ2-5; TRBD1 matches at 11 bases. CDR3 size: 14 residues. Trimming took 5 bases from V and 7 from J; bases not matched to a gene: 6. Germline CDR1 and CDR2: LGHDT and YNNKEL (reference sequence). The CDR3 sequence is CASSTGTGGLTQYF. In nucleotides, the CDR3 is TGTGCCAGCAGCACCGGGACAGGGGGTTTGACCCAGTACTTC.

The J gene is TRBJ2-2, the V gene TRBV28; D might be TRBD1 (5 bases). V was clipped by 7 bases and J by 2 bases, with 8 bases between them. This CDR3 is 13 amino acids long. CDR1 MDHEN and CDR2 SYDVKM come from the germline V gene. CDR3 region: CASTRVNTGELFF. Here the CDR3 DNA reads TGTGCCAGCACCAGGGTCAACACCGGGGAGCTGTTTTTT. Filled out from reference TRBV28 and TRBJ2-2, the complete variable domain reads DVKVTQSSRYLVKRTGEKVFLECVQDMDHENMFWYRQDPGLGLRLIYFSYDVKMKEKGDIPEGYSVSREKKERFSLILESASTNQTSMYLCASTRVNTGELFFGEGSRLTVL.

The rearrangement links TRBV6-4 to TRBJ2-3, with D maybe TRBD2 (5 bases). This CDR3 is built from 15 residues. V was cut by 6 bases and J by 2 bases, with 15 bases left in between. Per the germline V gene, CDR1 is MRHNA and CDR2 is SNTAGT. DNA of the CDR3: TGTGCCAGCAGACCAGAGGGATCCTCCACAGATACGCAGTATTTT. It encodes CASRPEGSSTDTQYF.

The gene calls are TRBV7-9 and TRBJ2-7; 8 positions agree with TRBD1. Trimming removed 7 bases from V and 7 bases from J; junction bases left unmatched: 15. The CDR3 totals 15 residues. CDR1 and CDR2 from the germline V gene are SEHNR and FQNEAQ (reference sequence). CDR3: CASITTSGTGYEQYF. In nucleotides, the CDR3 is TGTGCCAGCATCACTACCTCCGGGACAGGTTATGAGCAGTACTTC.